The T cell receptor (beta chain) described here comes from a study of cytomegalovirus exposure and HLA in healthy donors. The primer mix had 60 Vbeta and 13 Jbeta primers. The table came from immunoSEQ multiplex PCR; TCRdb's copy has only in-frame clones and leaves some out. Here the sample spans roughly 150,000 clones, 80% being singletons. A word on this clone: No antigen is known for it.

The CDR3 is 14 amino acids. Germline loops: CDR1 SGHTA, CDR2 FQGTGA. V shed 6 bases and J 7 bases; nucleotides not matched to a gene: 5. General observations from the study: It was only CMV serostatus that was available as immune exposure information. Exclusion applied to some V segments, including TRBV6-2 and TRBV6-3, as they were indistinguishable. There were several of the most significant clusters that appeared linked to common viral pathogens in a later analysis.

The chain is built from TRBV7-3 and TRBJ2-1; TRBD2 matches at 11 bases. The sequenced sample consisted of PBMCs. This TCR was recovered from a man younger than 40 in good health and CMV-seronegative. This chain's CDR3 is CASSYGTSGNEQFF. For the CDR3, the DNA is TGTGCCAGCAGTTACGGGACTAGCGGAAATGAGCAGTTCTTC.